Many counts were recorded for the clone carrying this T cell receptor beta chain. This sample stems from a study of read filtering for tumor transcriptome and immune sequencing. From around 0.4 ug of RNA, a library with molecular barcoded alpha/delta and beta/gamma adaptors was made. One entry per CDR3 protein, called by TCRdb with MiXCR from the reads. The profile shows roughly 60,000 distinct CDR3 sequences, around a fifth of them singletons. The CDR3 is 17 residues long. Looked up from germline, CDR1 is DFQATT and CDR2 is SNEGSKA (reference sequence). The junction had 10 bases not matched to a gene; V was cut back by 6 bases and J by 3 bases.

The TCR originated in a donor at least 40 years old with multiple myeloma. This sequence joins TRBV20-1 and TRBJ2-3; 15 bases are shared with TRBD2. The sequenced sample was a population of CD138-negative cells sorted from bone marrow. The CDR3 bases are TGCAGTGCCGACCCTGGACTAGCGGGAGGGCGTACAGATACGCAGTATTTT. Its protein product is CSADPGLAGGRTDTQYF.